These 9 T cell receptor beta chains were sequenced from one sample in a study of cytomegalovirus exposure and HLA in healthy donors. The PCR had 60 Vbeta and 13 Jbeta primers. Repertoires were generated with immunoSEQ multiplex PCR, while TCRdb's copy carries only in-frame clones and drops some. The table has 87,000 or so clones, 60% to 80% seen once. Sample: PBMCs. These receptors were obtained from a man aged 55-75 years in good health and CMV-seronegative.

The V gene is TRBV6-1, the J gene TRBJ1-5; tentative D call: TRBD1 (6 bases). V was cut by 7 bases and J by 5 bases, with 15 bases left in between. In germline, CDR1 is MNHNS, CDR2 SASEGT. This CDR3 contains 14 residues. The CDR3, as DNA: TGTGCCAGCACCGCCGGACAGTATCATCAGCCCCAGCATTTT. It codes for CASTAGQYHQPQHF.

CDR3 DNA sequence: TGTGCCAGCACCCCGGTGGGGGGAGAGACCCAGTACTTC. Protein sequence: CASTPVGGETQYF. The chain uses TRBV7-9 and TRBJ2-5; D may be TRBD2 (6 bases). Germline V lookup: CDR1 SEHNR, CDR2 FQNEAQ (reference sequence). This CDR3 contains 13 residues. V lost 7 bases to trimming and J lost 4 bases, with 13 bases between them. The entire variable domain, with the rest obtained from reference TRBV7-9 and TRBJ2-5, is as follows: DTGVSQNPRHKITKRGQNVTFRCDPISEHNRLYWYRQTLGQGPEFLTYFQNEAQLEKSRLLSDRFSAERPKGSFSTLEIQRTEQGDSAMYLCASTPVGGETQYFGPGTRLLVL.

The rearrangement links TRBV6-5 to TRBJ1-2, with D tentatively TRBD1 (6 bases). The CDR3 is made up of 15 amino acids. The germline V gene has CDR1 MNHEY and CDR2 SVGAGI. Trimming removed 6 bases at V and 3 bases at J, with 17 bases between. The CDR3 loop is CASSPGGTGYYGYTF. As DNA, the CDR3 is TGTGCCAGCAGCCCCGGCGGAACAGGGTACTATGGCTACACCTTC.

The chain links TRBV5-4 to TRBJ2-3; no reliable D call. This CDR3 is built from 13 residues. Germline V CDR1 and CDR2: SGHNT, YYREEE (reference sequence). V lost 3 bases and J lost 6, with 11 bases in between. CDR3 coding DNA: TGTGCCAGCAGCTCCCTACTCCGCGATACGCAGTATTTT. This sequence encodes CASSSLLRDTQYF.

The CDR3 here is CASSLARSYEQYF. CDR3 DNA: TGTGCCAGCAGCTTGGCGAGATCCTACGAGCAGTACTTC. The chain employs TRBV5-5 and TRBJ2-7; no clear D. The CDR3 sequence is 13 residues long. Between the trimmed V and J ends, which lost 0 bases and 1 base, there was a span of 5 bases. Germline CDR1 is SGHKS and CDR2 is YYEKEE (reference sequence).

This clone was detected only once. The chain joins TRBV6-1 to TRBJ2-1, with a tentative D call TRBD2 (6 bases). V dropped 5 bases and J dropped 7 bases, with 15 bases sitting between them. Germline CDR1 and CDR2: MNHNS and SASEGT. The CDR3 has 14 amino acids. CDR3 DNA: TGTGCCAGCAGTTCGGGGAGGACGAGAAATGAGCAGTTCTTC. Translated: CASSSGRTRNEQFF.

The genes are TRBV11-3 and TRBJ2-1; D may be TRBD1 (5 bases). The CDR3 has 13 amino acids. V was clipped by 6 bases and J by 9 bases, with 15 bases between them. The germline CDR1 and CDR2 sequences are SGHNT and YENEEA. CDR3 coding DNA: TGTGCCAGCAGTAGACAGCCATTGAGTGAGCAGTTCTTC. Amino acids: CASSRQPLSEQFF.

V and J are TRBV7-9 and TRBJ1-1, with D tentatively TRBD1 (6 bases). The CDR3 loop spans 11 amino acids. CDR1 is SEHNR, CDR2 FQNEAQ, per germline (reference sequence). Trimming removed 5 bases at V and 9 bases at J, with 10 bases between. Written as DNA, the CDR3 is TGTGCCAGCAGCCTTGGGACACAAGCTTTCTTT. It translates to CASSLGTQAFF.

This chain uses TRBV9 with TRBJ2-5; a possible D gene is TRBD1 (6 bases). Germline loops: CDR1 SGDLS, CDR2 YYNGEE. This CDR3 is 17 amino acids long. Trimming stripped 4 bases from V and 0 bases from J, with 19 bases between. This chain's CDR3 is CASSRNPSGQHQETQYF. DNA for the CDR3: TGTGCCAGCAGCCGGAACCCCTCAGGACAGCACCAAGAGACCCAGTACTTC.